The entry below gives a single TCR beta chain sequence along with its context. Its antigen is unknown. Per-nucleotide qualities are absent, and no much larger clonotype sits a single base away. The source of the sample is a study of somatic mutations in cytotoxic T cells in rheumatoid arthritis (dated by TCRdb to the late 2010s). Notes on the research overall: Right after diagnosis and prior to the start of any treatment, about 30 ml EDTA of peripheral blood was drawn from patients. Some V beta antibody-stained T-cell populations were flow-sorted on a FACSAria II or Sony SH800 at nearly 100% purity, and sorted V beta1+ cells also underwent TCRB sequencing. In newly diagnosed rheumatoid arthritis without treatment, the study examined if expanded CD8+ T-cell clones harbor somatic mutations, relying on TCRB deep sequencing to characterize clonality. For 65 rheumatoid arthritis patients and 15 to 25 healthy controls, TCRB deep sequencing was carried out. Patients and controls did not essentially differ in median age, which was nearly identical between the groups.

TCRB CDR3 sequencing used the immunoSEQ assay on genomic DNA. In the original analysis: Only a few patient CD8+ clones larger than 1% matched published virus-specific TCRB sequences when compared against them. Analyses were restricted to productive TCRB rearrangements. A clone was defined by a unique TCRB CDR3 sequence, and clonality was computed as a productive clonality index based on Shannon entropy. Repertoire overlap for a pair of samples was computed from each clone's template counts relative to total templates per sample. A correlation with a Spearman r of more than 0.6 was found between V-gene usage by flow cytometry and V-gene usage by TCRB sequencing. TCRdb provides this immuneACCESS table in a form limited to in-frame rearrangements. Some clones are lacking; in checked studies, under half of them reflect an unresolved V gene, and why the rest are absent is not known. That table furnishes V, J and clone size, whereas the DNA furnished D and trimming. A total of approximately 11,000 clones appear in this sample, 79% of them only once. Approximately 35% of the sample goes to the ten largest clones.

On the study overall, not on this receptor specifically: In 8 out of 65 patients, more than 20% of CD8+ cells belonged to the largest CD8+ clone, while several identical CD8+ TCRB sequences were shared between blood and synovial fluid. It was unknown which antigens the expanded CD8+ clones targeted, and their absence from virus-specific databases did not exclude viral specificity. CD8+ T-cell clonality in rheumatoid arthritis patients was not significantly different from that in age-matched healthy controls. The slight TRBV07 underrepresentation in patients was not adjusted for multiple comparisons. CD8+ clonality increased with age in patients (Spearman r ~ 0.47) but not in healthy controls.

Positive magnetic bead selection on an AutoMACS was used to isolate CD4+ and CD8+ cells, with flow cytometry used to check purity. Initial screening for clonal expansions relied on flow cytometry with a TCR V beta antibody panel, after which sorted CD8+ fractions underwent TCRB deep sequencing for characterization. Peripheral blood mononuclear cells were isolated by Ficoll-Paque PLUS density gradient separation. Nucleospin Tissue or Tissue XS kits were used to extract DNA from CD4-enriched, CD8-enriched or PBMC samples, and a Qubit 2.0 fluorometer was used for quantification. V is cut by 3 bases and J by 2 bases, and the space between the germline ends is 6 bases. The CDR3 goes from the cysteine to the phenylalanine over 13 residues. The retained sequence is limited to the CDR3, 39 bases, with the frame set at the first base. Based on the germline V gene, the CDR1 and CDR2 sequences are SGHTA and FQGTGA.

This receptor chain uses TRBV7-3 and TRBJ2-3; the D gene assignment is ambiguous. Sequencing was carried out using CD8+ T cells sorted from blood. The TCR was taken from an adult with rheumatoid arthritis. The CDR3 region reads CASSFGNTDTQYF. DNA sequence: TGTGCCAGCAGCTTTGGAAACACAGATACGCAGTATTTT.